These 23 T cell receptor beta chains came from one sample sequenced in a study of T cell responses to AZD1222 COVID-19 vaccine. Clones were read by immunoSEQ multiplex PCR, and TCRdb kept only the in-frame ones, dropping some. The data hold just over 150,000 clones, with less than 95% observed a single time. The starting material was peripheral blood, obtained on day 0 of AZD1222 vaccination. The receptors here all came from an adult in good health.

The chain uses TRBV18 and TRBJ2-3; 10 nucleotides line up with TRBD2. The CDR3 loop spans 16 amino acids. Germline V lookup: CDR1 KGHSH, CDR2 LQKENI. V gave up 6 bases and J gave up 3 bases; unmatched junction bases: 9. The CDR3 DNA sequence: TGTGCCAGCTCCCCTAATCTAGCGGGAGCTACAGATACGCAGTATTTT. Its protein product is CASSPNLAGATDTQYF.

The rearrangement joins TRBV6-2 or TRBV6-3 to TRBJ1-6, with D unclear. The CDR3 is made up of 19 amino acids. In germline, CDR1 is MNHEY, CDR2 SVGEGT. Trimming took off 1 base at V and 0 bases at J, with 16 bases between the two ends. The CDR3 coding sequence is TGTGCCAGCAGTTACTTGTCTTCTGGGCGGAACTCCTATAATTCACCCCTCCACTTT. It codes for CASSYLSSGRNSYNSPLHF.

The rearrangement joins TRBV19 to TRBJ1-1; perhaps TRBD1 as D (6 bases). V lost 5 bases, J lost 1 base, and 11 bases lay in between. The CDR3 contains 14 residues. Germline V gene data show CDR1 as LNHDA and CDR2 as SQIVND (reference sequence). CDR3 region: CASSGTTGNTEAFF. The CDR3 region has the DNA TGTGCCAGTAGTGGGACGACAGGGAACACTGAAGCTTTCTTT.

The chain couples TRBV18 to TRBJ2-1, with 7 positions matching TRBD2. The CDR3 is 11 residues long. V shed 2 bases and J 14 bases; nucleotides not matched to a gene: 3. Germline V gives CDR1 KGHSH, CDR2 LQKENI. The CDR3 here is CASSPGTKEFF. The CDR3, as DNA: TGTGCCAGCTCACCAGGGACTAAGGAGTTCTTC.

The chain recombines TRBV12-5 with TRBJ1-5; D gene ambiguous. The ends were cut back, 3 bases at V and 4 bases at J, with 4 bases in the middle. CDR3 size: 12 residues. Germline loops: CDR1 LGHNT, CDR2 FRNRAP. The CDR3 protein is CASGLGNQPQHF. The DNA of the CDR3 is TGTGCTAGTGGTTTAGGGAATCAGCCCCAGCATTTT.

The J gene is TRBJ2-1, the V gene TRBV4-3; a weak D match, TRBD2 (5 bases). Germline assignment: CDR1 LGHNA and CDR2 YSLEER. The CDR3 is made up of 17 amino acids. V lost 4 bases and J lost 9, with 25 bases in between. CDR3 coding DNA: TGCGCCAGCAGCCCCTCTTTATGGGGATCTAAGGCGGGTGAGCAGTTCTTC. Translation gives CASSPSLWGSKAGEQFF.

CDR3 loop: CASSKDRLNTEAFF. The CDR3 bases are TGTGCCAGCAGCAAGGACAGGTTGAACACTGAAGCTTTCTTT. This chain links TRBV6-2 or TRBV6-3 with TRBJ1-1; 7 nucleotides match TRBD1. Germline CDR1 is MNHEY and CDR2 is SVGEGT. Germline trimming cut 6 bases from V and 0 bases from J; bases unmatched to any gene: 4. The CDR3 is made up of 14 amino acids.

J is TRBJ2-2 and V is TRBV2; 10 bases line up with TRBD1. J gave up 6 bases and V 6 bases, and 7 bases lay outside the gene matches. Germline CDR1 and CDR2: SNHLY and FYNNEI. CDR3 length: 15 amino acids. The CDR3 region has the DNA TGTGCCAGCAGGGAGACAGGGGGCCAGTCCGGGGAGCTGTTTTTT. Amino acid sequence: CASRETGGQSGELFF. Combining the CDR3 with reference TRBV2 and TRBJ2-2 gives the whole variable domain EPEVTQTPSHQVTQMGQEVILRCVPISNHLYFYWYRQILGQKVEFLVSFYNNEISEKSEIFDDQFSVERPDGSNFTLKIRSTKLEDSAMYFCASRETGGQSGELFFGEGSRLTVL.

The rearrangement links TRBV4-3 to TRBJ1-1; D not resolved. Germline V gene sequence: CDR1 LGHNA, CDR2 YSLEER. The CDR3 loop spans 16 amino acids. V lost 3 bases, J lost 0 bases, and 14 bases lay in between. The CDR3 loop is CASSQGGRTMNTEAFF. The CDR3 nucleotides are TGCGCCAGCAGCCAGGGCGGTAGGACCATGAACACTGAAGCTTTCTTT.

The chain uses TRBV9 and TRBJ2-1; 11 positions match TRBD2. The CDR3 runs to 16 residues. The germline V gene has CDR1 SGDLS and CDR2 YYNGEE. Trimming took 1 base from V and 0 from J; bases not matched to a gene: 0. The CDR3 loop reads CASSVTSGSSYNEQFF. Here the CDR3 DNA reads TGTGCCAGCAGCGTAACTAGCGGGAGCTCCTACAATGAGCAGTTCTTC.

The V gene is TRBV7-3, the J gene TRBJ1-6; TRBD1 aligns across 7 bases. The junction had 16 bases not matched to a gene; V was cut back by 5 bases and J by 0 bases. Germline loops: CDR1 SGHTA, CDR2 FQGTGA. The CDR3 length is 20 residues. The CDR3 region is CASSPTDRCVKSSYNSPLHF. DNA for the CDR3: TGTGCCAGCAGCCCAACGGACAGGTGCGTAAAAAGCTCCTATAATTCACCCCTCCACTTT. Filled out from reference TRBV7-3 and TRBJ1-6, the complete variable domain reads GAGVSQTPSNKVTEKGKYVELRCDPISGHTALYWYRQSLGQGPEFLIYFQGTGAADDSGLPNDRFFAVRPEGSVSTLKIQRTERGDSAVYLCASSPTDRCVKSSYNSPLHFGNGTRLTVT.

V gene TRBV6-2 or TRBV6-3 combines with J gene TRBJ2-1; 10 bases fit TRBD2. Germline V gene sequence: CDR1 MNHEY, CDR2 SVGEGT. The CDR3 length is 18 residues. Losses at the gene ends were 2 bases for V and 5 bases for J; bases not matched to a gene: 12. The CDR3 region is CASSYESGRARKNNEQFF. CDR3 DNA: TGTGCCAGCAGTTACGAAAGCGGGAGGGCCCGAAAAAACAATGAGCAGTTCTTC.

This clone came up a few times. The chain combines TRBV27 with TRBJ1-2; D gene ambiguous. There are 13 residues in the CDR3. The V end lost 4 bases, the J end lost 10 bases, and 16 bases lay between the germline ends. CDR1 is MNHEY and CDR2 is SMNVEV in the germline V gene (reference sequence). CDR3 residues: CASSYKSWDHYTF. The CDR3 nucleotides read TGTGCCAGCAGTTACAAATCGTGGGATCACTACACCTTC.

The chain employs TRBV20-1 and TRBJ1-4; D ambiguous. The length of the CDR3 is 13 residues. Trimming took 3 bases from V and 0 from J, leaving 5 bases between them. Germline CDR1 DFQATT, CDR2 SNEGSKA (reference sequence). CDR3 nucleotide sequence: TGCAGTGCTAGTCTCACAACTAATGAAAAACTGTTTTTT. Its protein product is CSASLTTNEKLFF.

The V gene is TRBV6-2 or TRBV6-3, the J gene TRBJ2-1; 8 nucleotides align to TRBD2. With 6 bases clipped from V and 7 bases from J, the junction kept 11 bases outside the gene matches. Germline V gene sequence: CDR1 MNHEY, CDR2 SVGEGT. The CDR3 is 15 residues long. The CDR3 sequence: CASSDGLASLNEQFF. CDR3 bases: TGTGCCAGCAGCGATGGACTAGCCTCTCTTAATGAGCAGTTCTTC.

The rearrangement uses TRBV30 and TRBJ1-2; D not resolved. The V gene's germline CDR1 is GTSNPN and CDR2 SVGIG (reference sequence). Deletions cut 2 bases from V and 8 bases from J, with 12 bases between. The CDR3 has 12 amino acids. DNA for the CDR3: TGTGCCTGGAGTTTCTCGGGCCACGGCTACACCTTC. It encodes CAWSFSGHGYTF.

The rearrangement links TRBV7-2 to TRBJ1-5; D not resolved. CDR1 is SGHTA and CDR2 is FQGNSA in the germline V gene. There are 12 residues in the CDR3. Trimming shortened V by 3 bases and J by 4 bases, and 4 bases separated the two germline ends. Here the CDR3 reads CASSFTNQPQHF. In DNA form, the CDR3 reads TGTGCCAGCAGCTTCACAAATCAGCCCCAGCATTTT.

The chain is built from TRBV15 and TRBJ2-7; 9 bases align to TRBD1. The CDR3 consists of 15 residues. Trimming removed 0 bases from V and 3 bases from J; junction bases left unmatched: 3. CDR1 and CDR2 from the germline V gene are LNHNV and YYDKDF (reference sequence). In nucleotides, the CDR3 is TGTGCCACCAGCAGAGATATGGGACAGGGCTACGAGCAGTACTTC. It codes for CATSRDMGQGYEQYF.

The chain carries TRBV7-2 and TRBJ1-2; TRBD1 matches at 12 bases. CDR1 is SGHTA and CDR2 is FQGNSA in the germline V gene. Trimming took 1 base from V and 7 from J; bases not matched to a gene: 1. This CDR3 spans 14 amino acids. Here the CDR3 DNA reads TGTGCCAGCAGCTTAGGGGACAGGGGGCTTGGCTACACCTTC. Translating gives CASSLGDRGLGYTF.

V is TRBV19 and J is TRBJ1-1; D is undetermined. The CDR3 spans 12 residues. The V end lost 5 bases, the J end lost 4 bases, and 8 bases lay between the germline ends. Germline V gene lookup returns CDR1 LNHDA and CDR2 SQIVND (reference sequence). CDR3 nucleotides: TGTGCCAGTAGTCCTCCAGGCACTGAAGCTTTCTTT. Its protein is CASSPPGTEAFF.

The gene calls are TRBV18 and TRBJ2-7; D ambiguous. Per germline, CDR1 KGHSH and CDR2 LQKENI. The V gene lost 2 bases and the J gene lost 0 bases, with 5 bases spanning the gap. The CDR3 covers 13 residues. The CDR3 DNA reads as TGTGCCAGCTCACCAGCGGACTCCTACGAGCAGTACTTC. Protein: CASSPADSYEQYF.

The genes are TRBV19 and TRBJ1-4; perhaps TRBD1 as D (5 bases). Trimming took off 1 base at V and 5 bases at J, with 11 bases between the two ends. The V gene's germline CDR1 is LNHDA and CDR2 SQIVND (reference sequence). The CDR3 has 15 residues. CDR3 sequence (DNA): TGTGCCAGTAGTATAGTGGGGGGGATAAATGAAAAACTGTTTTTT. Translated: CASSIVGGINEKLFF.

This chain uses TRBV11-2 with TRBJ2-4; a possible D gene is TRBD1 (5 bases). CDR3 length: 14 amino acids. Trimming shortened V by 3 bases and J by 2 bases, and 8 bases separated the two germline ends. Germline V gene lookup returns CDR1 SGHAT and CDR2 FQNNGV. The CDR3 spells CASSLTATKNIQYF. In DNA form, the CDR3 reads TGTGCCAGCAGCTTGACAGCGACCAAAAACATTCAGTACTTC. Looking up the rest from reference TRBV11-2 and TRBJ2-4 gives the full variable domain: EAGVAQSPRYKIIEKRQSVAFWCNPISGHATLYWYQQILGQGPKLLIQFQNNGVVDDSQLPKDRFSAERLKGVDSTLKIQPAKLEDSAVYLCASSLTATKNIQYFGAGTRLSVL.